The sequence of this T cell receptor beta chain was determined in a study of blood T cell repertoires in COVID-19. The protocol was immunoSEQ multiplex PCR, while the TCRdb copy is restricted to in-frame clones and leaves out a portion. The sample lists about 270,000 clones; almost 85% were seen once. This receptor was identified in a woman between 45 and 65 years old with acute COVID-19. Source material: PBMCs or T cells enriched from blood (not recorded which).

In nucleotides, the CDR3 is TGTGCCAGCAGCACCCAACAGGGGGCGAAGGGCTACACCTTC. Amino acid sequence: CASSTQQGAKGYTF. The chain employs TRBV9 and TRBJ1-2; TRBD1 agrees at 9 bases. The V and J ends lost 4 bases and 8 bases, in that order; junction bases with no gene match: 9. This CDR3 is 14 amino acids long. The germline gives CDR1 SGDLS, CDR2 YYNGEE.